This T cell receptor (beta chain) was observed in a study of cytomegalovirus exposure and HLA in healthy donors. V shed 4 bases, J shed 5 bases, and the junction held 11 bases outside the gene matches. Germline V gives CDR1 MGHDK, CDR2 SYGVNS. The CDR3 spans 17 residues. General observations from the study: The presence/absence work took it that sequencing depth was about the same across donors.

Details on this clone: The antigen is undetermined.

PCR involved 60 Vbeta and 13 Jbeta primers. Generated by immunoSEQ multiplex PCR, the TCRdb table keeps only in-frame clones and is missing some. The table includes 90,000 to 150,000 clones, over 70% detected once. The sequenced sample consisted of PBMCs. This chain joins TRBV25-1 and TRBJ2-1; 10 bases align to TRBD1. The sequence was collected from a woman under 30 in good health and CMV-seronegative. This chain's CDR3 is CASSVPLGQGGHNEQFF. The CDR3 coding sequence is TGTGCCAGCAGTGTGCCCTTAGGACAGGGGGGACACAATGAGCAGTTCTTC.